Here is one T cell receptor (beta chain) with its context. The table lists this clonotype with a few counts. Its antigen has not been determined. Per-base qualities were not stored, and no clone one base away is much larger. Systemically healthy Caucasian individuals from Russia, approximately 39 in total and aged roughly 6 to 90 years, were included as donors. Each donor gave approximately 9.4 milliliters of peripheral blood, drawn into EDTA-treated Vacutainer tubes. Ficoll-Paque density-gradient centrifugation was used to isolate PBMCs, with at least 7 million obtained per sample. Total RNA was extracted from PBMCs with Trizol reagent, with at least 5 micrograms obtained per sample. Naive CD45RAhigh/CD27high T cell percentages were measured by flow cytometry on a PBMC aliquot from every donor. The data were taken from a study of blood T cells in healthy people across ages (dated by TCRdb to 2014 to 2015). Regarding the study in general: Template switching captured roughly one uniquely barcoded TCR beta cDNA molecule per two T cells in model experiments. Using deep sequencing normalized with unique cDNA molecular identifiers, the study measured how TCR beta repertoire diversity changes with age. Four age groups were formed from the donors: young (average roughly 16 years), middle-aged (just under 40), aged (about 68) and long-lived (82). Two additional independent replicas of 1 million unique cDNA reads from the same blood draw were analyzed for two donors (one aged 18 to 30 and one aged 80 or older). To avoid experimental bias, donors of different ages were distributed randomly across sequencing lanes.

V has 3 bases trimmed and J has 0 bases trimmed; junction bases matching no gene number 5. CDR1 and CDR2 (DFQATT, SNEGSKA) derive from the germline V gene (reference sequence). From the cysteine through the phenylalanine, the CDR3 covers 16 amino acids. Only CDR3 DNA is held: 48 bases, read in frame from base 1. The library was generated by 5' RACE. Sequenced on an Illumina HiSeq 2500. A second PCR of roughly 7 to 11 cycles was run with a J-beta primer mix and a sample-barcoded 5' primer. A unique molecular identifier was introduced onto each TCR beta cDNA molecule by a template-switch 5' adaptor carrying 12 random nucleotides. At least 2.5 million CDR3-containing paired-end reads were obtained from each sample. All of the RNA was converted into first-strand cDNA using the Mint cDNA synthesis kit, with a TRBC-specific oligonucleotide serving as the primer. After uracil-DNA glycosylase treatment, a first 18-cycle PCR used universal primers M1SS and BC2_uni_R on all cDNA. The original pipeline was this. For normalization, 1 million high-quality reads, each with a distinct molecular identifier, were randomly selected from each sample. Instead of being binned into consensus sequences, reads that shared molecular identifiers were thrown out. CDR3 identification, clonotype clustering and error correction used MiTCR with a Q25 quality threshold and the strictest error-elimination algorithm. A nonparametric unseen species model with Euler transformation was used to estimate lower-bound total TCR beta diversity. In-frame beta chains were kept once TCRdb had trimmed the public reads at Q25 with fastp and called clones with MiXCR. Rows are combined by CDR3 protein, so each entry shows the most common genes and DNA. None of the V and J calls come from the authors' own analysis; TCRdb made them. The sample profile shows some 880,000 distinct CDR3 sequences; roughly 35% of them were found once. The top ten clonotypes cover around 13% of the sample.

What the authors observed across the whole study: Compared with the aged group, the long-lived group had more naive CD4+ T cells, fewer expanded clones and increased TCR diversity, a pattern suggesting age selection. Conclusive comparison of naive and antigen-experienced compartments was prevented by the profiling of bulk unsorted PBMCs. A strong correlation was found between observed TCR beta diversity and the percentage of naive T cells measured by flow cytometry. Total diversity estimates from one million sequenced T cells were considered lower bounds and underestimates. Observed TCR beta diversity per million T cells fell roughly linearly with age, and a significant reduction was already apparent by age roughly 40. The CMV infection status of donors was not known, potentially confounding age-related changes in expanded clonotypes.

This clonotype was obtained from a man aged 18-30 years in good health. What was sequenced was blood. This sequence uses TRBV20-1 and TRBJ1-1; TRBD1 aligns with 12 central bases. CDR3 loop: CSASGTGGRLNTEAFF. The nucleotide sequence reads TGCAGTGCTAGCGGGACAGGGGGCCGATTGAACACTGAAGCTTTCTTT.